This record covers a single T cell receptor (beta chain). Its specific antigen is unknown. Nothing much larger sits one base from this clone, and base qualities are not available. This sample is drawn from a study of blood T cell repertoires in COVID-19 (dated by TCRdb to about 2020). At the level of the whole study: Samples covering the acute and convalescent phases of COVID-19 were provided by collaborators in the United States, Italy and Spain. The material from the prospective study consisted of cDNA or gDNA derived from T cells, B-cell-depleted T cells, or PBMCs. The dataset comprised deeply sampled blood TCRbeta repertoires from subjects exposed to, actively infected with, or recovered from COVID-19. The repertoires were made available in a free public database intended to serve as a resource for research on the immune response to SARS-CoV-2. The samples were drawn from two sources: the first 160 participants of the ongoing ImmuneRACE study, and 1,000 to 1,500 subjects contributed by 6 global collaborators. Sample metadata almost always included a de-identified subject ID, COVID-19 status, age in years and sex. Where available, HLA class I and class II types were taken from metadata supplied by the sample provider and were not determined by assay-based typing. The investigation overall reported the following: The quantity of clinical and demographic metadata differed by source and by participant and was supplied without curation.

TCRbeta CDR3 regions were amplified from genomic DNA using the immunoSEQ Assay, a bias-controlled multiplex PCR. The paper's processing steps were these. Within the assay, amplification of reference gene primers was used to estimate how many nucleated cells each sample contained. To quantify the absolute abundance of each unique TCRbeta CDR3 rearrangement, sequence reads were collapsed and filtered. For each sample, productive Simpson clonality was calculated as the square root of Simpson's diversity index over productive rearrangements. Not all clones reach the TCRdb copy of this immuneACCESS table, which keeps in-frame sequences only. Checked studies attribute under half of the gap to unresolved V genes and leave the rest unexplained. The DNA was the basis for D and trimming; V, J and clone size are from that table. Recorded for this sample are more than 100,000 clones; 87% of them occurred a single time. The ten largest clonotypes hold roughly 2.5% of the sample.

Whole blood was collected in K2EDTA tubes by collaborating institutions according to the institutions' own protocols. For TCRbeta analysis, collaborators shipped samples as frozen whole blood, isolated PBMCs, or DNA extracted from either of those sample types. Ends trimmed: V by 5 bases, J by 7 bases; bases unmatched to a gene: 7. CDR1 PRHDT and CDR2 FYEKMQ were looked up in the germline V gene (reference sequence). The CDR3 spans 13 residues, from the cysteine through the phenylalanine. Just the 39-base CDR3 DNA is kept, in frame starting at base 1. This chain is built from TRBV13 and TRBJ1-1, with TRBD1 identical over 7 junction bases. The TCR originated in a man between 50 and 59 years old with active COVID-19. The sample taken for sequencing was peripheral blood. In nucleotides, the sequence is TGTGCCAGCAGCCCGCCGACAGGGAGTGAAGCTTTCTTT. This encodes CASSPPTGSEAFF.